Sequencing of this TCR beta chain was carried out in a study of identical twins (dated by TCRdb to about 2016). Regarding the complete study: To test whether fetal clonotypes persist, this study deep-sequenced TCR alpha and beta repertoires from monozygotic twins, from unrelated adults of various ages, and from cord blood. To rule out contamination, the twin experiments were replicated at different times with different library preparation protocols. What the work shows at the level of the full study, not this receptor alone: Recombination models systematically underestimated out-of-frame TCR alpha sharing in monozygotic twins but agreed with sharing between unrelated individuals. Fewer insertions were carried by abundant cord blood beta clonotypes, a similar but weaker trend appeared in young adult naive repertoires, and no such trend appeared in memory repertoires. Zero-insertion analyses could be partly confounded by invariant T cells such as MAIT and iNKT, though diverse VJ usage argued against such confounding for most clonotypes. In beta out-of-frame sequences, excess twin sharing was weaker, because having fewer shared sequences lowered the signal-to-noise ratio. Out-of-frame TCR alpha sequences shared between twins showed an excess of low generation-probability sequences compared with coincidental sharing between unrelated individuals. Because the same donors could not be followed over many years, the conclusions depended on cross-sectional statistical analysis.

Every donor was a healthy Caucasian. Concerning this clonotype: It has no known antigen specificity. Base qualities are not at hand, and no much larger clone is one base apart.

The germline V gene encodes CDR1 SGHRS and CDR2 YFSETQ. Trimming removed 1 base from V and 6 bases from J; the gene matches leave 5 bases unexplained. The CDR3 contains 15 residues, cysteine and phenylalanine counted. Left in the record is the CDR3 DNA by itself, 45 bases read in frame from the first base. Preparation of the library involved 5' RACE. Sequenced using an Illumina HiSeq 2000. A universal primer binding site was introduced by template switching, and a unique molecular identifier was present in the final cDNA, enabling accurate counting of TCR cDNA molecules. Specific primers in the conserved constant-segment region were used to synthesize first-strand cDNA for the TCR alpha and beta chains. To control for contamination, every cDNA library was double barcoded, receiving both a SMART-Mk sample barcode and Illumina barcodes. Two successive PCR steps introduced TruSeq adapter sequences along with Illumina sample barcodes. The TCR alpha and beta cDNA libraries were sequenced on the Illumina HiSeq platform using custom primers. From the authors' description of their analysis: Unique molecular identifiers were extracted from raw reads with MiGEC, and CDR3 positions were determined with MiXCR. Recombination models were inferred per individual with the repgenHMM and IGoR tools using an EM algorithm. The tcR package in R was used for shared clonotype analysis, with sharing normalized by the product of cloneset sizes. Out-of-frame nonproductive sequences were analyzed to study raw recombination free of thymic and clonal selection effects. TCRdb cleaned the public reads at Q25 with fastp, built clones with MiXCR and kept in-frame beta chains. Rows with a matching CDR3 protein are joined into one entry that keeps the most common DNA and genes. The V and J calls shown here were made by TCRdb, not taken from the authors' results. In all, the sample holds 1.5 million to 2 million distinct CDR3 sequences, and under 35% of those were seen once. The top ten clones comprise 0.25% to 0.3% of the sample.

The sequence was obtained from a newborn girl in good health. The sequence joins TRBV5-1 to TRBJ2-2, with 8 middle bases fitting TRBD2. Sequenced: cord blood. CDR3 sequence: CASSLRSSGPGELFF. In nucleotides, the sequence is TGCGCCAGCAGCTTGCGCTCTAGCGGGCCCGGGGAGCTGTTTTTT.